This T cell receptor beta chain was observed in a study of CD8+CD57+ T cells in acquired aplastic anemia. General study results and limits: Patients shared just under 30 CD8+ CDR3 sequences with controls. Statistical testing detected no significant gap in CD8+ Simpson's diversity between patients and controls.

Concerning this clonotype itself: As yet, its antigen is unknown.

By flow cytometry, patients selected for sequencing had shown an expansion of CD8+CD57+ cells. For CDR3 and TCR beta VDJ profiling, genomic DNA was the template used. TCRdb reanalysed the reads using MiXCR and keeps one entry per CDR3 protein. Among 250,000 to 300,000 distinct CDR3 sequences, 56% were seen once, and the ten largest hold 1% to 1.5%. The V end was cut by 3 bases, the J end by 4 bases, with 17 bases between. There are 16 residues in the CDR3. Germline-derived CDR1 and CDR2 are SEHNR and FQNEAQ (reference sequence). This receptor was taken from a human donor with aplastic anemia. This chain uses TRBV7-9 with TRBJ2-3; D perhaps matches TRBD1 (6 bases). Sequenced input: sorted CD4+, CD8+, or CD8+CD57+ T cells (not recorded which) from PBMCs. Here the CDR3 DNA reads TGTGCCAGCAGCTTGGATGCAGGGGTCGGATCAGATACGCAGTATTTT. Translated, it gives CASSLDAGVGSDTQYF.